The count of the clone carrying this TCR beta chain is one. Its antigen is currently unknown. These data originate in a study of cytomegalovirus exposure and HLA in healthy donors. The germline V gene has CDR1 MDHEN and CDR2 SYDVKM. This CDR3 has 16 residues. The V and J ends lost 2 bases and 2 bases respectively, with 13 bases between them. This PCR relied on a set of 60 Vbeta primers and 13 Jbeta primers. Data came from immunoSEQ multiplex PCR; TCRdb stores just in-frame clones and leaves some out. The sample consists of 150,000 to 200,000 clones, approximately 84% of them appearing once. Study-level points and caveats: Several of the most significant clusters were apparently associated with common viral pathogens in a later analysis.

Sequencing used PBMCs. The rearrangement joins TRBV28 to TRBJ1-5; no firm D call. This TCR derives from a boy younger than 18 in good health and CMV-seronegative. CDR3 sequence (DNA): TGTGCCAGCAGTTTACACGAGGGTCTGGGCAATCAGCCCCAGCATTTT. Translating gives CASSLHEGLGNQPQHF.